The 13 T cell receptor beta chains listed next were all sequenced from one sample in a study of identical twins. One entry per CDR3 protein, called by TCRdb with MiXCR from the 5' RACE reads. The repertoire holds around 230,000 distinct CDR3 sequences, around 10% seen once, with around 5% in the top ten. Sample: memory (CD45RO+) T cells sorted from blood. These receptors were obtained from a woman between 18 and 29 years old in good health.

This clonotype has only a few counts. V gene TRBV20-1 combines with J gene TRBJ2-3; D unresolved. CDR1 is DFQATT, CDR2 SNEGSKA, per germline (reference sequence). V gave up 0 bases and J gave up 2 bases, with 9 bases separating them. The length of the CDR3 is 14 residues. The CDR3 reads CSARDSRNTDTQYF. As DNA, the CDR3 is TGCAGTGCTAGAGATAGCCGTAACACAGATACGCAGTATTTT.

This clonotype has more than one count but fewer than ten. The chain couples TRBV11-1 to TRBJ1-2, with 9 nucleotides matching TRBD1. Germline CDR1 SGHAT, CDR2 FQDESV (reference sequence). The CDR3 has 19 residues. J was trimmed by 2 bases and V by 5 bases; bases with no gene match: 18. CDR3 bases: TGTGCCAGCAGCCGCGGGGTCCGGGACAGGGTTCGAGGGAACTATGGCTACACCTTC. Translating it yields CASSRGVRDRVRGNYGYTF.

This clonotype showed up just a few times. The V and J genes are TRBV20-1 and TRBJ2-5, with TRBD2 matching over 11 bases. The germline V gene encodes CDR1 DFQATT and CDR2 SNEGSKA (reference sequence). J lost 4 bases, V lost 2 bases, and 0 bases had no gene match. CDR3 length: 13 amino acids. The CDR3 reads CSARLAGGETQYF. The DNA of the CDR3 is TGCAGTGCTAGACTAGCGGGGGGAGAGACCCAGTACTTC.

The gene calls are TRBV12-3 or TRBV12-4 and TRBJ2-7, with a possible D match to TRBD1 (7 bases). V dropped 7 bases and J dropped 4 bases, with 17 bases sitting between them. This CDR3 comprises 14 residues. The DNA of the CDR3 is TGTGCCAGCAATCAGGGGGGAACGGGGTACGAGCAGTACTTC. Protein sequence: CASNQGGTGYEQYF.

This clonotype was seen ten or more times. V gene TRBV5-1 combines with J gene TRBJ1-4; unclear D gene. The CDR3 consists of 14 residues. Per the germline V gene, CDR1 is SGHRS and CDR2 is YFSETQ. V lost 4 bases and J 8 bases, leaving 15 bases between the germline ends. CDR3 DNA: TGCGCCAGCAGCCTTCGGGCCTCTGAGGAAAAACTGTTTTTT. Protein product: CASSLRASEEKLFF.

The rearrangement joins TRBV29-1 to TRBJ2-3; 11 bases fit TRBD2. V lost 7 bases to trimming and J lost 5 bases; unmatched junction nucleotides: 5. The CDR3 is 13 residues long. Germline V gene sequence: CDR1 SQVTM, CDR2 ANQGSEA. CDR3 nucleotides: TGCAGCGCAAGACTAGCGGGAAAAGATACGCAGTATTTT. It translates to CSARLAGKDTQYF.

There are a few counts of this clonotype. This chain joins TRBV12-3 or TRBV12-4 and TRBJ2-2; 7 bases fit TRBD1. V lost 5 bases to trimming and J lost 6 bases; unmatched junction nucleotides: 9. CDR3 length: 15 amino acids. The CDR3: CASSHRGNFAGELFF. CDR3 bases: TGTGCCAGCAGTCACAGGGGTAATTTTGCCGGGGAGCTGTTTTTT.

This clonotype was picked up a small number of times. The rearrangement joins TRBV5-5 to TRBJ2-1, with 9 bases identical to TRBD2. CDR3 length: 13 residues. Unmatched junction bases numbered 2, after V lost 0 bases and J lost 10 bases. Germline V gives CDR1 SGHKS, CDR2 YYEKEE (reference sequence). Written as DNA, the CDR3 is TGTGCCAGCAGCTTGGCTAGCGGGGTCGAGCAGTTCTTC. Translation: CASSLASGVEQFF.

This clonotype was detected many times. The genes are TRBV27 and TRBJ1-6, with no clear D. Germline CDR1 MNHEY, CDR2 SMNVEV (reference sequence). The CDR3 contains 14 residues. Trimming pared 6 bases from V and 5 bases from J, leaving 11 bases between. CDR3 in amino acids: CASSPFTNNSPLHF. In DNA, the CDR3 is TGTGCCAGCAGCCCATTCACGAATAATTCACCCCTCCACTTT.

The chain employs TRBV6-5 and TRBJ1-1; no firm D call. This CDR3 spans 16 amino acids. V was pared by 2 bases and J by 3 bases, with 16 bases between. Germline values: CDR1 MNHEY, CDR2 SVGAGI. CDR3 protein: CASSYKGGWVDTEAFF. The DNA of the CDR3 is TGTGCCAGCAGTTACAAGGGCGGTTGGGTAGACACTGAAGCTTTCTTT.

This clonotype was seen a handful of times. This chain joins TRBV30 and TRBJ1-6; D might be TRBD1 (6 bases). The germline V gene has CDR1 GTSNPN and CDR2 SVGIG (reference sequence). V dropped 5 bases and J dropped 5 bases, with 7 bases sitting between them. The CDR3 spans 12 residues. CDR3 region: CAWGQNNSPLHF. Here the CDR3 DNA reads TGTGCCTGGGGACAGAATAATTCACCCCTCCACTTT. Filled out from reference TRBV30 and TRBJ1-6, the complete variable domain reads SQTIHQWPATLVQPVGSPLSLECTVEGTSNPNLYWYRQAAGRGLQLLFYSVGIGQISSEVPQNLSASRPQDRQFILSSKKLLLSDSGFYLCAWGQNNSPLHFGNGTRLTVT.

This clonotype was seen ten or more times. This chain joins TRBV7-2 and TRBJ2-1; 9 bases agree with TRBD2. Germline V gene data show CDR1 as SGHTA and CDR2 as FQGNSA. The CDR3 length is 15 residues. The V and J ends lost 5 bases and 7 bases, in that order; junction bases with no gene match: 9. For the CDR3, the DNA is TGTGCCAGCAGCCCCCTCCTAGCGGGGTCGAATGAGCAGTTCTTC. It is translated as CASSPLLAGSNEQFF.

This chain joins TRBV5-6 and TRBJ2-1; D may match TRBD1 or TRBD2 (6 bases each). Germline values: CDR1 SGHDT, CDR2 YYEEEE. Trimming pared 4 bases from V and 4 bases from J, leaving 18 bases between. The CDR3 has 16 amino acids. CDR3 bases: TGTGCCAGCAGCCTGGAGGGGGGCAACCTATACAATGAGCAGTTCTTC. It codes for CASSLEGGNLYNEQFF.